Listed here are 7 T cell receptor beta chains from one sample, sequenced in a study of T cell responses to AZD1222 COVID-19 vaccine. The data were produced by immunoSEQ multiplex PCR, yet TCRdb's version contains in-frame clones alone and is incomplete. The sample lists 90,000 to 100,000 clones, around nine tenths occurring once. The sample in question was peripheral blood, obtained on day 0 of AZD1222 vaccination. The source is an adult in good health.

The chain uses TRBV18 and TRBJ2-7, with 9 bases identical to TRBD2. Per the germline V gene, CDR1 is KGHSH and CDR2 is LQKENI. Germline trimming cut 3 bases from V and 1 base from J; bases unmatched to any gene: 10. This CDR3 is built from 17 residues. The CDR3 sequence: CASSPNPLAGASYEQYF. CDR3 nucleotide sequence: TGTGCCAGCTCACCGAACCCGTTAGCGGGAGCATCCTACGAGCAGTACTTC.

The chain combines TRBV28 with TRBJ2-1, with 15 positions matching TRBD2. The germline gives CDR1 MDHEN, CDR2 SYDVKM. V was clipped by 5 bases and J by 6 bases; unmatched bases: 2. CDR3 length equals 15 residues. CDR3 bases: TGTGCCAGCAGTGGACTAGCGGGAGGGGTCAATGAGCAGTTCTTC. Translated, it gives CASSGLAGGVNEQFF.

This chain connects TRBV5-6 to TRBJ2-1; 7 bases are a match to TRBD1. The CDR3 totals 17 residues. Germline CDR1 is SGHDT and CDR2 is YYEEEE. The V segment lost 4 bases and the J segment 3 bases; nucleotides outside the gene matches: 13. CDR3 DNA sequence: TGTGCCAGCAGCGCCGTGATATTCGGACAGGTCTACAATGAGCAGTTCTTC. Translation gives CASSAVIFGQVYNEQFF.

This chain joins TRBV29-1 and TRBJ1-1; TRBD1 matches 7 bases. The CDR3 sequence is 13 residues long. Unmatched junction bases numbered 11, after V lost 8 bases and J lost 5 bases. The germline CDR1 and CDR2 sequences are SQVTM and ANQGSEA. CDR3 sequence: CSSRLTGETEAFF. The CDR3 DNA is TGCAGCTCAAGATTAACAGGGGAGACTGAAGCTTTCTTT. The whole variable domain, remainder taken from reference TRBV29-1 and TRBJ1-1, is SAVISQKPSRDICQRGTSLTIQCQVDSQVTMMFWYRQQPGQSLTLIATANQGSEATYESGFVIDKFPISRPNLTFSTLTVSNMSPEDSSIYLCSSRLTGETEAFFGQGTRLTVV.

The chain recombines TRBV9 with TRBJ2-1; 11 nucleotides agree with TRBD2. The CDR3 has 17 residues. In germline, CDR1 is SGDLS, CDR2 YYNGEE. The trim removed 4 bases at V and 0 bases at J, leaving 6 bases unmatched. The CDR3 protein is CASSPRTSGYSYNEQFF. As DNA, the CDR3 is TGTGCCAGCAGCCCCAGGACTAGCGGGTACTCCTACAATGAGCAGTTCTTC.

In its sample, this clone was seen a few times. The chain has TRBV7-2 and TRBJ1-1; D gene ambiguous. The V end lost 0 bases, the J end lost 8 bases, and 7 bases lay between the germline ends. The length of the CDR3 is 12 residues. The germline gives CDR1 SGHTA, CDR2 FQGNSA. CDR3 sequence reads: CASSLAGLEAFF. CDR3 bases: TGTGCCAGCAGCTTAGCCGGGTTAGAAGCTTTCTTT.

The chain combines TRBV10-3 with TRBJ2-3; no reliable D call. The V end was cut by 3 bases, the J end by 6 bases, with 10 bases between. Per the germline V gene, CDR1 is ENHRY and CDR2 is SYGVKD. The CDR3 is 13 residues long. The CDR3 loop is CAISDSLPDTQYF. The CDR3, as DNA: TGTGCCATCAGTGATAGCCTTCCGGATACGCAGTATTTT.